Listed here are 26 T cell receptor beta chains from one sample, sequenced in a study of shared clonotypes between healthy human individuals. Only in-frame clones appear in the TCRdb table, and some are missing; sequencing was by immunoSEQ multiplex PCR. The table records about 2.3 million clones, 85% to 95% of them present only once. Sequencing was done on a sample of naive CD4+ T cells from PBMCs. Subset here: CD45RA+ positively selected. These receptors originate from a man between 18 and 29 years old in good health. Some clones in this sample may be carry-over from other donors' samples.

The chain joins TRBV5-6 to TRBJ1-2; no definite D call. Germline V gene lookup returns CDR1 SGHDT and CDR2 YYEEEE. This CDR3 spans 15 amino acids. Trimming pared 1 base from V and 4 bases from J, leaving 14 bases between. Here the CDR3 reads CASSLIDLPLYGYTF. In DNA, the CDR3 is TGTGCCAGCAGCTTGATCGACTTACCCCTCTATGGCTACACCTTC. The variable domain in full, with the rest retrieved from reference TRBV5-6 and TRBJ1-2, is DAGVTQSPTHLIKTRGQQVTLRCSPKSGHDTVSWYQQALGQGPQFIFQYYEEEERQRGNFPDRFSGHQFPNYSSELNVNALLLGDSALYLCASSLIDLPLYGYTFGSGTRLTVV.

The chain joins TRBV15 to TRBJ2-5, with TRBD2 matching 7 bases. This CDR3 comprises 16 residues. The J segment lost 2 bases and the V segment lost 0 bases, leaving 6 bases of the junction unmatched. In germline, CDR1 is LNHNV, CDR2 YYDKDF (reference sequence). CDR3 nucleotide sequence: TGTGCCACCAGCAGAGACCGACTAGCCCCACAAGAGACCCAGTACTTC. This sequence encodes CATSRDRLAPQETQYF.

The chain links TRBV5-4 to TRBJ2-1, with 11 bases aligning to TRBD2. V was pared by 0 bases and J by 8 bases, with 7 bases of the junction left unmatched. The CDR3 has 16 amino acids. The V gene's germline CDR1 is SGHNT and CDR2 YYREEE (reference sequence). CDR3 DNA sequence: TGTGCCAGCAGCTTGGGGCTAGCGGGAGGTGGGGATGAGCAGTTCTTC. This translates into CASSLGLAGGGDEQFF.

The chain combines TRBV19 with TRBJ2-4, with TRBD2 as a possible D gene (6 bases). V lost 6 bases and J lost 0, with 15 bases in between. CDR1 is LNHDA and CDR2 is SQIVND in the germline V gene (reference sequence). The CDR3 spans 16 residues. As DNA, the CDR3 is TGTGCCAGTAGCCCTTTAGCGGAGATAGCCAAAAACATTCAGTACTTC. Amino acid sequence: CASSPLAEIAKNIQYF.

As to this clone: This sample includes further DNA sequences coding for the same CDR3. This chain links TRBV28 with TRBJ2-7; D is uncertain. Germline V gene lookup returns CDR1 MDHEN and CDR2 SYDVKM. The CDR3 length is 11 residues. Trimming took 3 bases from V and 4 from J, leaving 4 bases between them. CDR3 coding DNA: TGTGCCAGCAGTTTCAGTTACGAGCAGTACTTC. As protein: CASSFSYEQYF. The full variable domain, completed using reference TRBV28 and TRBJ2-7, is DVKVTQSSRYLVKRTGEKVFLECVQDMDHENMFWYRQDPGLGLRLIYFSYDVKMKEKGDIPEGYSVSREKKERFSLILESASTNQTSMYLCASSFSYEQYFGPGTRLTVT.

The chain carries TRBV27 and TRBJ1-5, with no clear D. The CDR3 runs to 16 residues. Germline assignment: CDR1 MNHEY and CDR2 SMNVEV (reference sequence). Trimming removed 6 bases at V and 2 bases at J, with 17 bases between. CDR3 protein: CASSSVFGGRNQPQHF. Written as DNA, the CDR3 is TGTGCCAGCAGCTCGGTATTCGGCGGCCGCAATCAGCCCCAGCATTTT.

The chain carries TRBV29-1 and TRBJ2-3; TRBD2 matches 8 bases. The CDR3 extends over 13 amino acids. With V trimmed by 2 bases and J by 6 bases, 4 bases remained unmatched. Per the germline V gene, CDR1 is SQVTM and CDR2 is ANQGSEA. CDR3 sequence reads: CSVETAGADTQYF. The CDR3 nucleotides are TGCAGCGTTGAAACAGCGGGAGCCGATACGCAGTATTTT.

This chain connects TRBV5-1 to TRBJ2-5; D is uncertain. CDR1 is SGHRS and CDR2 is YFSETQ in the germline V gene. The CDR3 extends over 14 amino acids. V lost 1 base, J lost 4 bases, and 11 bases lay in between. The CDR3 loop is CASSLYGELETQYF. CDR3 DNA: TGCGCCAGCAGCTTGTATGGCGAACTAGAGACCCAGTACTTC.

V and J are TRBV5-4 and TRBJ2-1; a weak D match, TRBD1 (6 bases). V was trimmed by 4 bases and J by 12 bases, leaving 14 bases between them. The CDR3 runs 12 residues. The V gene's germline CDR1 is SGHNT and CDR2 YYREEE (reference sequence). CDR3 in amino acids: CASSRTGNLQFF. The DNA of the CDR3 is TGTGCCAGCAGCCGCACAGGGAACCTGCAGTTCTTC.

The gene calls are TRBV30 and TRBJ2-1; 10 bases match TRBD2. There are 15 residues in the CDR3. V lost 1 base, J lost 8 bases, and 8 bases stayed unmatched. Germline CDR1 reads GTSNPN; CDR2 reads SVGIG (reference sequence). The CDR3: CAWSGASGRDYEQFF. CDR3 coding DNA: TGTGCCTGGAGTGGGGCAAGCGGGAGGGACTATGAGCAGTTCTTC.

The chain recombines TRBV6-5 with TRBJ2-1; 7 nucleotides agree with TRBD2. The CDR3 contains 14 residues. Germline loops: CDR1 MNHEY, CDR2 SVGAGI. V shed 8 bases and J 8 bases; nucleotides not matched to a gene: 12. The CDR3: CASSGLAVGDEQFF. DNA for the CDR3: TGTGCCAGCTCAGGGCTAGCGGTAGGGGATGAGCAGTTCTTC.

V usage is TRBV7-2 and J usage is TRBJ2-7; no clear D gene. V lost 4 bases and J lost 0, with 10 bases in between. This CDR3 is built from 14 residues. Germline V lookup: CDR1 SGHTA, CDR2 FQGNSA. The CDR3 DNA reads TGTGCCAGCAGCTCGTCTGTCCTCTCCTACGAGCAGTACTTC. It is translated as CASSSSVLSYEQYF.

The chain is built from TRBV6-5 and TRBJ2-4; 8 positions agree with TRBD1. Germline CDR1 and CDR2: MNHEY and SVGAGI. The CDR3 loop spans 13 amino acids. After removal of 6 bases from V and 7 bases from J, the junction contained 5 bases not matched to a gene. The CDR3 DNA is TGTGCCAGCAGCTCAGGGGGCTCCAACATTCAGTACTTC. It translates to CASSSGGSNIQYF.

The CDR3, as DNA: TGTGCCAGTAGTAGGCAGGGGGCCCTCACAGATACGCAGTATTTT. This translates into CASSRQGALTDTQYF. This chain connects TRBV19 to TRBJ2-3; 8 bases match TRBD1. In germline, CDR1 is LNHDA, CDR2 SQIVND (reference sequence). Trimming at V came to 4 bases and at J to 2 bases, leaving 5 bases not matched to a gene. This CDR3 has 15 amino acids.

The chain is built from TRBV18 and TRBJ2-7; D tentatively fits TRBD1 or TRBD2 (6 bases each). The CDR3 is made up of 13 amino acids. Germline V gene lookup returns CDR1 KGHSH and CDR2 LQKENI. Between the trimmed V and J ends, which lost 3 bases and 9 bases, there was a span of 15 bases. The CDR3 coding sequence is TGTGCCAGCTCACCGGAAACAGGGACTGGGCAGTACTTC. This gives the protein CASSPETGTGQYF.

CDR3 DNA: TGTGCCAGCTCAGGAGGGGGGACGACTGAAGCTTTCTTT. This gives the protein CASSGGGTTEAFF. The rearrangement joins TRBV18 to TRBJ1-1; perhaps TRBD1 as D (6 bases). Germline CDR1 and CDR2: KGHSH and LQKENI. Trimming left V 5 bases short and J 5 bases short, with 12 bases between. This CDR3 has 13 amino acids.

This chain uses TRBV5-4 with TRBJ2-1, with 13 positions matching TRBD2. CDR1 and CDR2 from the germline V gene are SGHNT and YYREEE (reference sequence). V was clipped by 4 bases and J by 10 bases; unmatched bases: 5. This CDR3 is built from 14 residues. In DNA form, the CDR3 reads TGTGCCAGCAGCAGGACTAGCGGGAGAGGGGAGCAGTTCTTC. The encoded protein is CASSRTSGRGEQFF. Full variable domain (remainder filled in from reference TRBV5-4 and TRBJ2-1): ETGVTQSPTHLIKTRGQQVTLRCSSQSGHNTVSWYQQALGQGPQFIFQYYREEENGRGNFPPRFSGLQFPNYSSELNVNALELDDSALYLCASSRTSGRGEQFFGPGTRLTVL.

CDR3 residues: CATSRDPTGGGNYGYTF. DNA for the CDR3: TGTGCCACCAGCAGAGATCCGACAGGGGGCGGAAACTATGGCTACACCTTC. This chain joins TRBV15 and TRBJ1-2; 10 bases are a match to TRBD1. CDR1 LNHNV and CDR2 YYDKDF come from the germline V gene (reference sequence). V trimming: 0 bases; J trimming: 2 bases; junction bases outside the gene matches: 6. There are 17 residues in the CDR3.

The chain recombines TRBV7-6 with TRBJ2-1, with D uncertain. Trimming pared 6 bases from V and 4 bases from J, leaving 4 bases between. Per germline, CDR1 SGHVS and CDR2 FNYEAQ. This CDR3 spans 11 amino acids. Here the CDR3 reads CASSDYNEQFF. CDR3 nucleotide sequence: TGTGCCAGCAGTGATTACAATGAGCAGTTCTTC. Full variable domain (rest looked up from reference TRBV7-6 and TRBJ2-1): GAGVSQSPRYKVTKRGQDVALRCDPISGHVSLYWYRQALGQGPEFLTYFNYEAQQDKSGLPNDRFSAERPEGSISTLTIQRTEQRDSAMYRCASSDYNEQFFGPGTRLTVL.

V gene TRBV5-6 combines with J gene TRBJ1-3; D is undetermined. The CDR3 length is 14 residues. V was clipped by 4 bases and J by 0 bases, with 8 bases between them. CDR1 is SGHDT, CDR2 YYEEEE, per germline. The CDR3: CASSRRSSGNTIYF. The CDR3 DNA sequence: TGTGCCAGCAGCCGCAGAAGCTCTGGAAACACCATATATTTT.

Only a few counts were recorded for this clone. The chain combines TRBV29-1 with TRBJ1-1; possible D gene TRBD1, 5 bases. This CDR3 has 14 amino acids. V shed 0 bases and J shed 4 bases, with 12 bases lying between them. CDR1 is SQVTM, CDR2 ANQGSEA, per germline. For the CDR3, the DNA is TGCAGCGTTGAAGAATTAGGGGCGAGCACTGAAGCTTTCTTT. Its translation: CSVEELGASTEAFF. Full variable domain (missing parts from reference TRBV29-1 and TRBJ1-1): SAVISQKPSRDICQRGTSLTIQCQVDSQVTMMFWYRQQPGQSLTLIATANQGSEATYESGFVIDKFPISRPNLTFSTLTVSNMSPEDSSIYLCSVEELGASTEAFFGQGTRLTVV.

This chain connects TRBV6-5 to TRBJ1-3, with TRBD1 as a possible D gene (5 bases). Germline V CDR1 and CDR2: MNHEY, SVGAGI. The V and J ends lost 4 bases and 4 bases respectively, with 11 bases between them. The CDR3 extends over 14 amino acids. The CDR3 region has the DNA TGTGCCAGCAGTTTAGAGGCAGGGGGAAACACCATATATTTT. Translated, it gives CASSLEAGGNTIYF.

V gene TRBV2 combines with J gene TRBJ1-1; no clear D. The CDR3 consists of 14 residues. Germline loops: CDR1 SNHLY, CDR2 FYNNEI. With 6 bases removed from V and 1 base from J, the gap between germline ends came to 12 bases. CDR3 residues: CASRAGIKNTEAFF. The CDR3 DNA follows: TGTGCCAGCAGAGCCGGTATAAAGAACACTGAAGCTTTCTTT. Filled out from reference TRBV2 and TRBJ1-1, the complete variable domain reads EPEVTQTPSHQVTQMGQEVILRCVPISNHLYFYWYRQILGQKVEFLVSFYNNEISEKSEIFDDQFSVERPDGSNFTLKIRSTKLEDSAMYFCASRAGIKNTEAFFGQGTRLTVV.

This clone was observed once. The chain carries TRBV2 and TRBJ1-3, with 10 bases that match TRBD1. The V segment lost 6 bases and the J segment 2 bases; nucleotides outside the gene matches: 4. Per the germline V gene, CDR1 is SNHLY and CDR2 is FYNNEI. The length of the CDR3 is 15 residues. For the CDR3, the DNA is TGTGCCAGCAGCCGGGACAGGGGAGCTGGAAACACCATATATTTT. Its translation: CASSRDRGAGNTIYF.

Worth noting for this clone: Other nucleotide sequences in the sample specify the same CDR3. This chain uses TRBV5-1 with TRBJ2-1, with 8 bases matching TRBD1. The CDR3 runs 14 residues. J was trimmed by 3 bases and V by 4 bases; bases with no gene match: 3. Per the germline V gene, CDR1 is SGHRS and CDR2 is YFSETQ. The CDR3 sequence is CASSGGQGYNEQFF. The CDR3 nucleotides are TGCGCCAGCAGCGGCGGACAGGGCTACAATGAGCAGTTCTTC.

The V gene is TRBV28, the J gene TRBJ2-4; D is undetermined. The CDR3 sequence is 9 residues long. V was trimmed by 7 bases and J by 13 bases, leaving 8 bases between them. The V gene's germline CDR1 is MDHEN and CDR2 SYDVKM. The CDR3 coding sequence is TGTGCCAGCAACGGTTTGCAGTACTTC. Encoded protein: CASNGLQYF.